This entry is about one TCR beta chain. This record comes from a study of blood T cell repertoires in COVID-19. Study-level information: Sources were T cells, B-cell-depleted T cells, or PBMCs; the material itself was cDNA or gDNA.

Per the authors' pipeline: For nucleated cells, counts were estimated from reference gene primer amplification. The table came from immunoSEQ multiplex PCR; TCRdb's copy has only in-frame clones and leaves some out. V and J calls plus clone size are reproduced from that table; the DNA served to infer D and trimming. This table holds approximately 230,000 clones, about 87% found once. Seattle cases were enrolled at active infection and followed longitudinally. Germline V gene data show CDR1 as SEHNR and CDR2 as FQNEAQ (reference sequence). The CDR3 totals 19 residues. The V end was cut by 2 bases, the J end by 0 bases, with 20 bases between.

Sequencing input: peripheral blood. V usage is TRBV7-9 and J usage is TRBJ2-1, with D possibly being TRBD1 (6 bases). This sequence originates from a woman aged 25-40 years with COVID-19, enrolled during active disease. CDR3 loop: CASSLYSRMGAGSYNEQFF. CDR3 sequence (DNA): TGTGCCAGCAGCTTATATTCCCGGATGGGGGCAGGCTCCTACAATGAGCAGTTCTTC.